This TCR beta chain was captured by sequencing in a study of shared clonotypes between healthy human individuals (dated by TCRdb to the early 2020s). A note on the overall study: A couple of women and a few men aged 18 to 49 years were included in the cohort. For each donor, three plates each were used for CD4 naive and CD4 memory, two plates were used for CD8 naive, and one plate was used for CD8 memory. Blood TCR repertoires of roughly five healthy adults were deeply sequenced to estimate repertoire size and the extent of clonotype sharing between individuals. To increase sequencing depth and limit assay-specific biases, different laboratories used diverse techniques to prepare libraries and sequence TCR repertoires. Each donor's leukapheresis produced roughly between roughly 0.85 and 10 billion PBMCs.

Points on this clone: The clone's antigen remains unknown. No much larger clonotype is one base removed from it; base qualities were not supplied.

General findings and caveats noted by the study authors: Only blood was sampled, and tissue TCR repertoires likely differ from those in blood. Larger estimated clonotype richness was generally found for naive subsets than for memory subsets. The genetic and exposure-history diversity represented was limited by the small number of donors. Clonotypes shared by all four sorted-subset donors showed higher generation probabilities than non-shared clonotypes. Rarefaction of sorted-subset datasets indicated incomplete sequencing despite the large sequencing depth. Pairwise subsampling indicated that sequencing depth was expected to affect the degree of clonotype sharing among donors. Sharing across four donors was observed for about 5% of naive CD4, about 4% of naive CD8, 2% to 2.5% of memory CD4, and about 0.4% of memory CD8 clonotypes.

The CDR3 starts with the cysteine, ends with the phenylalanine, and has 15 residues. Kept here is only the CDR3 DNA, which spans 45 bases and is read in frame from base 1. Trimmed from V: 2 bases; trimmed from J: 7 bases; junction bases lacking a gene match: 6. CDR1 and CDR2 are read off the germline V gene as MNHEY and SVGAGI. For the CD8 naive samples, CD45RO-negative cells were positively selected for CCR7, yielding a CD45RA+CCR7+ population from which TemRA cells were excluded. Healthy HIV-negative adults with no recently reported acute infections or vaccinations were included as donors. Every donor was a Caucasian adult residing in Nashville, Tennessee, USA. Blood was obtained by leukapheresis, after which PBMCs were separated by Ficoll-Histopaque density gradient centrifugation and cryopreserved in liquid nitrogen vapor phase. Purity and quantity of every magnetically sorted T cell population were checked by analytical flow cytometry. Genomic DNA was isolated from every sorted fraction and measured by UV absorbance on a Nanodrop 2000c.

Using the deep immunoSEQ assay, TCR CDR3 regions were amplified from genomic DNA by multiplex PCR. Extracted genomic DNA from each cell subset was spread evenly across all wells of several immunoSEQ 96-well plates, with each plate serving as a replicate. For sorted subsets, 200 ng of genomic DNA, equivalent to 30,000 or so T cell genomes, went into each replicate PCR. Purified libraries were quantified with a Qubit 3.0 fluorometer, sized on a Bioanalyzer 2100, and re-quantified with the KAPA Library Quantification kit. Each immunoSEQ 96-well plate was sequenced on its own single-read 150-cycle Illumina NextSeq 550 flow cell. As for how the authors treated the data: Because only junctional sequences without quality scores were contained in the immunoSEQ output, filtering matching that applied to full-length reads could not be performed. Sequences were annotated with PyIR, a Python wrapper for IgBLAST v1.9, using IMGT germline references to assign V/J genes and CDR3. Any read was removed if the V/J assignment was weak (E-value above 1e-6), the CDR3 was missing, or the read contained stop codons, out-of-frame junctions, or ambiguous translated residues. V3J clonotypes were defined as sequences sharing an identical inferred V gene, J gene, and CDR3 amino acid sequence. The percentage overlap between two repertoires was calculated by dividing the number of shared unique clonotypes by the size of the smaller repertoire. RTK rarefaction, the Chao1 estimator, and Recon v2.1 estimates of unobserved clonotypes were used to assess repertoire richness. OLGA was used to compute generation probabilities for all TCRbeta clonotypes that the gDNA method yielded from a handful of donors. This immuneACCESS table, as held by TCRdb, lists in-frame sequences with V and J called but not all clones. Of the missing ones, under half trace to an unresolved V gene in checked studies; the others have no known cause. That table supplies the V and J calls and clone size; D and trimming were determined from the DNA. The sample table shows under 2,000,000 clones, and about 95% are seen once. Under 1.5% of the sample lies in the top ten.

Sequencing used naive CD8+ T cells sorted from blood. The meaning of the sample's cell subset or site label: CD45RA+CCR7+. This receptor chain uses TRBV6-5 and TRBJ2-1; TRBD2 agrees with 9 junctional bases. The TCR comes from a man aged 18 to 30 in good health. In nucleotides, the sequence is TGTGCCAGCAGTTACGGGCTAGCGGGAAAAAATGAGCAGTTCTTC. This encodes CASSYGLAGKNEQFF.